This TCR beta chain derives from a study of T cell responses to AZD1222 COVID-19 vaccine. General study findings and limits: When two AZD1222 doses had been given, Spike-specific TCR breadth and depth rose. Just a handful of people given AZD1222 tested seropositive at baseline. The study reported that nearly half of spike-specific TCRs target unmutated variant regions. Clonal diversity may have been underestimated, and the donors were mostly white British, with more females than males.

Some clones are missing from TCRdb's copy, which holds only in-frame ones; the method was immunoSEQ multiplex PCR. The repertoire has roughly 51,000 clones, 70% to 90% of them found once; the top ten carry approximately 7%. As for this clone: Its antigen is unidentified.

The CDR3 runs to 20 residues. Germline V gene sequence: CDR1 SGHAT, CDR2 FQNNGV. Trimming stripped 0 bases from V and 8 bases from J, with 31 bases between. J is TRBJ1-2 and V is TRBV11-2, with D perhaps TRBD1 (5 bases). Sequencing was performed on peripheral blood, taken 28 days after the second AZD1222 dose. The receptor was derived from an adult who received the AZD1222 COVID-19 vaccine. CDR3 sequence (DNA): TGTGCCAGCAGCTTAGAAGTGGCGCGAGAGGATGGACAAAAGACCGGGGGCTACACCTTC. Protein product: CASSLEVAREDGQKTGGYTF.